This TCR beta chain stems from a study of neurological immune-mediated disorders. Study observations and caveats: No sharing of CDR3 amino acid sequences was observed among expanded clones across subjects, suggesting private repertoires in all groups. It was HTLV-1-associated myelopathy that showed the most TCR clonal expansion, while multiple sclerosis showed the least, falling below healthy controls.

Synthesis of cDNA was accomplished via 5'RACE employing 10-nucleotide random UMIs. MiXCR, applied by TCRdb to the 5' RACE reads, yields one record per CDR3 protein. Seen here are over 65,000 distinct CDR3 sequences, roughly 9.5% observed once, and the top ten hold 1.7%. This clonotype was recorded at least ten times. The antigen is not known. Germline CDR1 is LNHNV and CDR2 is YYDKDF (reference sequence). The CDR3 extends over 13 amino acids. Trimming removed 5 bases from V and 7 bases from J, with 9 bases in between. A blood bank in Maryland, USA, provided the volunteers who served as healthy controls.

The sequenced sample was PBMCs. The source is a man between 50 and 59 years old in good health. The chain employs TRBV15 and TRBJ1-6; D call uncertain. This CDR3 reads CATSGSRNSPLHF. The DNA of the CDR3 is TGTGCCACCAGCGGTTCACGAAATTCACCCCTCCACTTT.